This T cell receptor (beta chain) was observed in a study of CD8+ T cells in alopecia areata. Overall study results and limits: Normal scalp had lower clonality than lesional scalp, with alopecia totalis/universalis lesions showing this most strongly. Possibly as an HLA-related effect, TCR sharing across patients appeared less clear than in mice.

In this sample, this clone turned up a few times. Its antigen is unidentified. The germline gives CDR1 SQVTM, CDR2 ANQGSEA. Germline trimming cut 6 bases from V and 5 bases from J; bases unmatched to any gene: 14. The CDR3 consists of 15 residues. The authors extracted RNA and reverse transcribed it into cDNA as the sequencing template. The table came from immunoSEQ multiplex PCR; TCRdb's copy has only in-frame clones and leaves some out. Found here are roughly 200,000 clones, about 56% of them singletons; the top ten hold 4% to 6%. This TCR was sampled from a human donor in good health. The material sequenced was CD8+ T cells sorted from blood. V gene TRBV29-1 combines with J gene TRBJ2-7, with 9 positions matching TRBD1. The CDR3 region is CSVIWLGQGTNEQYF. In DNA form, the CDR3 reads TGCAGCGTGATCTGGCTAGGACAGGGGACAAACGAGCAGTACTTC.